A single sample gave rise to the 10 T cell receptor beta chains below, sequenced in a study of T-cell reconstitution after alpha-beta-depleted transplantation in children (TCRdb year 2016). Libraries were built with PCR. Sequencing was performed on an Illumina HiSeq 2500. TCR library preparation used molecular barcoding, with unique molecular identifiers applied to normalize quantification of the TCRbeta repertoire. TCRdb redid the processing of the public reads, applying fastp at Q25 and MiXCR, and retained in-frame beta chains. Each record represents a unique CDR3 protein, reported with the most common genes and DNA among its rows. A total of about 1,000,000 distinct CDR3 sequences appear in this sample, about 29% of them only once. Roughly 31% of the sample belongs to the ten largest clones. Taken with the paper, the label for treatment or condition translates to: allogeneic hematopoietic cell transplantation with graft depleted of TCRalphabeta T cells and CD19 B cells.

The specimen was PBMCs, mostly from graft donor cells, collected 360 days after TCRalphabeta/CD19-depleted stem cell transplant. The receptors here all came from a boy younger than two who had a stem cell transplant for SCID, so the T cells may come from the graft donor.

The chain couples TRBV5-4 to TRBJ2-3, with 8 nucleotides matching TRBD2. V lost 5 bases and J lost 3; bases outside the gene matches: 5. This CDR3 region has 14 residues. CDR1 is SGHNT, CDR2 YYREEE, per germline (reference sequence). The CDR3 sequence is CASSERGRTDTQYF. In DNA, the CDR3 is TGTGCCAGCAGTGAGCGGGGGAGAACAGATACGCAGTATTTT.

The chain uses TRBV29-1 and TRBJ2-1; D could derive from TRBD1 or TRBD2 (5 bases each). Germline values: CDR1 SQVTM, CDR2 ANQGSEA. The CDR3 runs 15 residues. V was cut by 7 bases and J by 2 bases, with 18 bases left in between. The CDR3 loop reads CSAGRPGRPYNEQFF. The CDR3 DNA reads as TGCAGCGCCGGGCGTCCGGGACGGCCCTACAATGAGCAGTTCTTC.

This clonotype was seen only a few times. The chain couples TRBV20-1 to TRBJ2-5; D may correspond to TRBD1 or TRBD2 (5 bases each). This CDR3 spans 13 amino acids. CDR1 is DFQATT, CDR2 SNEGSKA, per germline (reference sequence). V lost 2 bases to trimming and J lost 5 bases, with 12 bases between them. Here the CDR3 DNA reads TGCAGTGCTAGACGAGACTGGGGGGAGACCCAGTACTTC. Translation gives CSARRDWGETQYF.

This rearrangement joins TRBV1 to TRBJ1-2. TRBV1 is a listed pseudogene. The CDR3 has 13 amino acids. The CDR3 DNA follows: TGCACCAGCAGCCGGGCTCAGGATTATGGCTACACCTTC. Residues: CTSSRAQDYGYTF.

Many counts were recorded for this clonotype. The V and J genes are TRBV12-3 or TRBV12-4 and TRBJ2-1; the match to TRBD2 covers 7 bases. Germline trimming cut 2 bases from V and 3 bases from J; bases unmatched to any gene: 4. The CDR3 runs to 15 residues. CDR3 region: CASSLRSGDYNEQFF. DNA of the CDR3: TGTGCCAGCAGTTTAAGAAGCGGGGACTACAATGAGCAGTTCTTC.

The genes are TRBV4-1 and TRBJ1-2; TRBD1 might be the D (6 bases). Germline CDR1 reads MGHRA; CDR2 reads YSYEKL. The CDR3 is 13 residues long. Trimming took off 4 bases at V and 3 bases at J, with 9 bases between the two ends. The CDR3 reads CASSPRTDYGYTF. In DNA, the CDR3 is TGCGCCAGCAGCCCCCGGACAGACTATGGCTACACCTTC.

V gene TRBV24-1 combines with J gene TRBJ1-5; the D gene is possibly TRBD1 (5 bases). The germline V gene has CDR1 KGHDR and CDR2 SFDVKD. The CDR3 is made up of 14 amino acids. Trimming stripped 2 bases from V and 6 bases from J, with 10 bases between. The CDR3 reads CATSDSLGGQPQHF. DNA of the CDR3: TGTGCCACCAGTGATTCACTCGGGGGTCAGCCCCAGCATTTT.

This clonotype has more than one count but fewer than ten. CDR3 DNA sequence: TGTGCCAGCAGCGTAGGAATGCGGTCGTGGGAGCTGTTTTTT. Translation gives CASSVGMRSWELFF. This chain connects TRBV9 to TRBJ2-2, with D unresolved. The CDR3 totals 14 residues. Trimming left V 0 bases short and J 9 bases short, with 12 bases between. The germline V gene has CDR1 SGDLS and CDR2 YYNGEE. Variable domain in full (rest from reference TRBV9 and TRBJ2-2): DSGVTQTPKHLITATGQRVTLRCSPRSGDLSVYWYQQSLDQGLQFLIQYYNGEERAKGNILERFSAQQFPDLHSELNLSSLELGDSALYFCASSVGMRSWELFFGEGSRLTVL.

This chain uses TRBV5-1 with TRBJ2-2, with no clear D. The CDR3 has 13 amino acids. In germline, CDR1 is SGHRS, CDR2 YFSETQ. The V end was cut by 0 bases, the J end by 11 bases, with 11 bases between. The CDR3 loop is CASSLAFFPELFF. The DNA for the CDR3 is TGCGCCAGCAGCTTGGCCTTCTTTCCTGAGCTGTTTTTT.

This chain links TRBV20-1 with TRBJ1-5, with D tentatively TRBD1 (6 bases). Germline-derived CDR1 and CDR2 are DFQATT and SNEGSKA (reference sequence). Trimming took off 7 bases at V and 6 bases at J, with 16 bases between the two ends. The CDR3 is made up of 13 amino acids. CDR3 DNA sequence: TGCAGTGTAGCCCGGGACACAAGTCAGCCCCAGCATTTT. Residues: CSVARDTSQPQHF.